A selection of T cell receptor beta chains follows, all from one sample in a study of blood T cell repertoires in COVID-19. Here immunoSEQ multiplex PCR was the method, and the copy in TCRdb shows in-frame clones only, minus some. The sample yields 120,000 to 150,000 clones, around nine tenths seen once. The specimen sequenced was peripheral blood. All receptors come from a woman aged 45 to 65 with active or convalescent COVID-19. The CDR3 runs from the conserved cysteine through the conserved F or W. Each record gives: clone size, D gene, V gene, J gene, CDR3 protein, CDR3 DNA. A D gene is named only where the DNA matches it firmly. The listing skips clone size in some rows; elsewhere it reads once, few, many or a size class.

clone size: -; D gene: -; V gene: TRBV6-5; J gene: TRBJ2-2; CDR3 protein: CASSLTRDTGELFF; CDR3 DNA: TGTGCCAGCAGCTTAACCAGGGACACCGGGGAGCTGTTTTTT
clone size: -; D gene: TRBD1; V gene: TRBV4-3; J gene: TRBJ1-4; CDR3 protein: CASSQDRGYGEKLFF; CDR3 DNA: TGCGCCAGCAGCCAAGACAGGGGGTACGGTGAAAAACTGTTTTTT
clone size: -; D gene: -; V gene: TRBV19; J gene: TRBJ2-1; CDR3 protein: CASTSSGAGPGEQFF; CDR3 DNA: TGTGCCAGTACCTCTAGTGGGGCAGGGCCAGGTGAGCAGTTCTTC
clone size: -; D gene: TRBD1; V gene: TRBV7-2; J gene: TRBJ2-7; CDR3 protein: CASSISAGTGGVNEQYF; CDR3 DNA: TGTGCCAGCAGCATATCCGCCGGGACAGGGGGCGTCAACGAGCAGTACTTC
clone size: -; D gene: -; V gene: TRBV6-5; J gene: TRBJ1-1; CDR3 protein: CASSGYSPNTEAFF; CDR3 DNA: TGTGCCAGCAGCGGGTACTCTCCGAACACTGAAGCTTTCTTT
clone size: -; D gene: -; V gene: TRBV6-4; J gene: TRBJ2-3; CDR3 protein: CASKSSVTDTQYF; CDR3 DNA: TGTGCCAGCAAGTCTAGCGTTACAGATACGCAGTATTTT
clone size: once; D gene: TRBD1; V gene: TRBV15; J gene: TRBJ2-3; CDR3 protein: CATSSQEDRADTQYF; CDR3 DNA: TGTGCCACCAGCTCCCAAGAGGACAGGGCAGATACGCAGTATTTT
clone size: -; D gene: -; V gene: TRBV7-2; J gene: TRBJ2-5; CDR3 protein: CASSLGMGLQETQYF; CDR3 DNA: TGTGCCAGCAGCTTAGGGATGGGACTTCAAGAGACCCAGTACTTC
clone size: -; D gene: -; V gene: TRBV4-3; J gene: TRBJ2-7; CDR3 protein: CASSQEGLEQYF; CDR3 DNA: TGCGCCAGCAGCCAAGAGGGACTGGAGCAGTACTTC
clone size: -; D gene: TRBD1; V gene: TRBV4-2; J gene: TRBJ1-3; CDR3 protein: CASSQTGGLGNTIYF; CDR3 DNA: TGTGCCAGCAGCCAGACAGGGGGCCTTGGAAACACCATATATTTT
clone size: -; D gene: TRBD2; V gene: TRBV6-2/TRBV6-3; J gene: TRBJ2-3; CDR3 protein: CASSYMSGGLTDTQYF; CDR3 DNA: TGTGCCAGCAGTTATATGAGCGGGGGCCTCACAGATACGCAGTATTTT
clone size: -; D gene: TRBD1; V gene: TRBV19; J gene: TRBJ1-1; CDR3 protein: CASSIVGTAHDF; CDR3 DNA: TGTGCCAGTAGTATAGTGGGGACAGCACATGACTTT
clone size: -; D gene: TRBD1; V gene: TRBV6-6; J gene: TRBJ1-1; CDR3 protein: CASSLGTGPTEAFF; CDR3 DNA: TGTGCCAGCAGTCTAGGGACAGGCCCCACTGAAGCTTTCTTT
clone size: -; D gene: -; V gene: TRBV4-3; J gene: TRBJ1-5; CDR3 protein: CASSQDWSQPQHF; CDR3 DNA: TGCGCCAGCAGCCAAGATTGGAGTCAGCCCCAGCATTTT
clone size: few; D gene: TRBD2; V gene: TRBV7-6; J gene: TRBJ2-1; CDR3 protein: CASSQVLAGVGNEQFF; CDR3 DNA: TGTGCCAGCAGCCAAGTTCTAGCGGGAGTTGGCAATGAGCAGTTCTTC